This TCR beta chain came from a study of Ad26.COV2.S vaccination and SARS-CoV-2 variants. The CDR3 loop spans 15 amino acids. V lost 2 bases and J 8 bases, leaving 14 bases between the germline ends. The V gene's germline CDR1 is SGHNT and CDR2 YYREEE (reference sequence). Generated by immunoSEQ multiplex PCR, the TCRdb table keeps only in-frame clones and is missing some. Here the sample spans about 370,000 clones, around 91% being singletons. Regarding treatment: around 19 received Ad26.COV2.S at low or high dose, single or two shots; a few received placebo; per-sample allocation not given. Sampling was done on day 63 after the first vaccine or placebo injection. Cohort 1b enrolled adults aged 18-55 years in Boston. Study outcomes and limitations: Placebo recipients showed lower spike-specific TCR breadth than vaccinees. Measurements of TCR breadth and depth may have given underestimates of the total T cell responses.

A remark on this clone: Its antigen is not known.

Specimen: peripheral blood, collected in a trial of Ad26.COV2.S vaccine versus placebo. The TCR comes from a person between 18 and 65 years old who received the Ad26.COV2.S COVID-19 vaccine or a placebo. The chain recombines TRBV5-4 with TRBJ1-6, with D possibly TRBD1 on 6 matching bases. CDR3 amino acids: CASSFSGGGDSPLHF. CDR3 DNA: TGTGCCAGCAGCTTCTCGGGGGGCGGTGATTCACCCCTCCACTTT.